Detailed here is one TCR beta chain. The sample comes from a study of technical replicates of blood from a few donors. CDR1 ENHRY and CDR2 SYGVKD come from the germline V gene. The CDR3 spans 15 residues. J gave up 5 bases and V 2 bases, and 3 bases lay outside the gene matches. Generated by immunoSEQ multiplex PCR, the TCRdb table keeps only in-frame clones and is missing some. The table records 70,000 to 80,000 clones, 80% to 95% of them present only once. The chain combines TRBV10-3 with TRBJ1-4; TRBD1 agrees at 9 bases. Sequenced material: T cells isolated from PBMCs. This receptor was identified in a human donor in good health. CDR3 DNA: TGTGCCATCAGTGAGACCGGGACAGGGAATGAAAAACTGTTTTTT. Translation gives CAISETGTGNEKLFF.